This TCR beta chain emerged from a study of regulatory T cells in long-lasting Graves disease (dated by TCRdb to the early 2020s). Regarding the research as a whole: Patients with newly diagnosed Graves' disease had been on antithyroid drugs for under 3 months. A total of approximately 35 samples were covered by TCR sequencing, comprising about 13 persistent and about 20 newly diagnosed Graves' disease patients. The study took place in China and was registered as a clinical trial. Patients with persistent Graves' disease were compared with patients with newly diagnosed Graves' disease using TCR sequencing and RNA sequencing of peripheral blood.

The meaning of the sample's time point label: newly diagnosed GD, antithyroid drugs for less than 3 months. RNA was extracted from PBMCs in TRIzol for both TCR sequencing and RNA sequencing. Graves' disease was diagnosed according to American Thyroid Association guidelines. Patients for the study were recruited at an endocrinology department in Xi'an, China. From each patient, around 9 milliliters of peripheral blood was collected into an EDTA anticoagulant tube. Ficoll Paque Plus density gradient separation was used to isolate PBMCs, and no additional T cell sorting was done. An Agilent 2100 Bioanalyzer and agarose gel were used to assess RNA quality, and a NanoDrop 2000 was used to measure RNA concentration. Receptor amplification or capture employed multiplex PCR. The data were produced on an Illumina HiSeq 4000. iRepertoire HTBI primers and Arm-PCR amplification of CDR3 regions were used to construct TCR beta libraries. Before sequencing, the PCR products underwent gel purification. Per the original workflow: Gene usage analysis of CDR3 amino acid clonotypes relied on the 60 to 65 TRBV and 13 to 15 TRBJ segments identified across samples. Filtered high-quality paired reads were merged into contigs using COPE and FqMerger. BLAST was used to align contigs to IMGT TRBV, TRBD and TRBJ reference genes, and CDR3 was defined according to IMGT. Highly expanded clones were defined as clonotypes with a frequency above 0.1%. Shannon entropy served as the measure of repertoire diversity, while the Gini coefficient captured V-J evenness. Public clonotypes were defined as clonotypes shared by more than one individual. Using fastp trimming at Q25 and MiXCR clonotype assembly, TCRdb reanalyzed the public sequencing data and kept in-frame beta chains. Entries are consolidated by CDR3 protein sequence, retaining the most common genes and DNA. TCRdb's processing, not the study's, gives the V and J calls here. Within this sample are a few hundred thousand distinct CDR3 sequences, with approximately 12% of them counted one time only. The ten largest make up 18% of the sample.

A word on this clonotype: Its binding antigen is unknown. Just one base apart from a much larger clone, this may be a read error. The CDR3 end shows no conserved phenylalanine or tryptophan, and so a read error is likely.

Study-level results and caveats: Sequencing and analysis were restricted to the TCR beta chain. Preferential use of TRBV28, TRBJ1-2 and TRBJ2-5 was observed in persistent disease, whereas TRBV20-1 and TRBJ2-1 were favored in newly diagnosed disease. Only peripheral blood was studied, because thyroid tissue, the primary lesion, was inaccessible. Lower TCR Shannon entropy and fewer highly expanded clones were observed in persistent Graves' disease patients than in newly diagnosed patients, which suggested clonal expansion. Persistent patients shared more public clonotypes among themselves (more than 2,500) than newly diagnosed patients did (about 900). The authors acknowledged the small sample size as a limitation that may reduce accuracy.

From the germline V gene, CDR1 is SGHTA and CDR2 is FQGNSA. The CDR3 has 14 amino acids, counting both end residues. The kept DNA is CDR3 alone, 42 bases in frame from the first base. In addition, the sample was reused for a study of T cells in Graves' hyperthyroidism and ophthalmopathy. The second paper further reports: Stable Graves' hyperthyroidism was defined as the absence of progression to ophthalmopathy over 18 months of follow-up. The hyperthyroidism patients were between 18 and 65 years old and newly diagnosed, with a disease duration of less than 2 months. Exclusion was applied to patients with uncontrolled infections, other autoimmune diseases, pregnancy or lactation. Clinical symptoms, serum thyroxine and TRAb, thyroid ultrasound, and orbital computed tomography formed the basis for the diagnoses. A first-round RT-PCR of the TCR CDR3 used the HTBI primer set with the Qiagen OneStep RT-PCR kit. Most expanded thyroid clonotypes (frequency above 0.001) were also detected in blood, suggesting blood repertoires may reflect thyroid immune responses. A model built on a 13 V-J signature distinguished ophthalmopathy from stable hyperthyroidism, reaching around 87% sensitivity and 81% to 83% specificity in cross-validation and 80%/75% in testing. In validation, the model predicted progression to ophthalmopathy with 60% to 71% sensitivity and about 72% specificity, a median of approximately 6.5 months before onset. A discovery cohort of roughly 100 patients, about 40 with Graves' ophthalmopathy and 57 with stable Graves' hyperthyroidism, was used to find distinguishing TCR V-J signatures. An independent validation cohort of under 20 hyperthyroidism patients and about 15 patients who later progressed to ophthalmopathy tested prospective prediction of ophthalmopathy. The roughly 99 discovery patients were divided at random into training and test sets in a 7:3 ratio. In addition, the study compared T-cell repertoires in thyroid tissue and in blood from over 5 Graves' hyperthyroidism patients. Once sampling was done, hyperthyroidism patients were given methimazole at a starting dose of 30 mg daily, whereas ophthalmopathy patients were given high-dose intravenous methylprednisolone. The libraries were constructed in a second round of multiplex PCR and then size-selected and purified. Sequencing of the libraries was done on an Illumina HiSeq2000 using paired-end 100 bp reads. SOAPnuke was used to process the raw data, throwing out any read that contained adapters or uncalled bases, had a mean Phred below 15, or lacked an exact constant-primer or identifier match. COPE v1.2.5 was used to merge the high-quality paired reads, and each unique nucleotide sequence was defined as a clonotype. Clonotypes were aligned to IMGT TRBV, TRBD and TRBJ reference segments using MiTCR v1.1. The analysis was restricted to V-J combinations with a frequency above 0.0001, which together covered 98% to 99.2% of the repertoires. A TCS score was defined as the ratio between F50 (clonal expansion) and ExV (chaos), using BLOSUM62-based TCRdist between CDR3 peptides within each V-J. Welch's t-statistics and random forest reduced several hundred V-J features to fewer than 15, which were used in a naive Bayes classifier (R e1071). No statistical method was used to fix the sample size in advance, and group allocation was not hidden from the investigators. TCR Vbeta CDR3 sequencing of 130 to 150 peripheral blood samples (over 40 ophthalmopathy, approximately 80 hyperthyroidism and around 17 progressor patients) is reported in the paper.

This specimen consisted of peripheral blood mononuclear cells (PBMCs), obtained at new diagnosis, from a patient treated with antithyroid drugs. The origin of this receptor is a woman younger than 30 with Graves disease. Donor details come from another sample of the same person, matched by shared clones. The chain employs TRBV7-2 and TRBJ2-1, with no D gene named confidently. The CDR3 protein is CASSQDESYNEQFS. The DNA is TGCGCCAGCAGCCAAGACGAGTCCTACAATGAGCAGTTCTCC.